The 20 T cell receptor beta chains below all came from one sample that was sequenced in a study of long-term antiretroviral therapy in people with HIV. Researchers report immunoSEQ v3.0 was run at survey level. Clones were read by immunoSEQ multiplex PCR, and TCRdb kept only the in-frame ones, dropping some. The repertoire holds over 20,000 clones, with approximately 91% as singletons. This specimen was unsorted PBMCs, taken 0.6 years after starting antiretroviral therapy. These receptors came from a man between 60 and 75 years old with HIV.

There are a few counts of this clone. The chain joins TRBV18 to TRBJ2-7, with D perhaps TRBD2 (7 bases). V was shortened by 3 bases and J by 5 bases, with 29 bases between the two germline ends. CDR1 and CDR2 (germline): KGHSH, LQKENI. This CDR3 is built from 19 residues. CDR3 nucleotides: TGTGCCAGCTCACCGCGGGGTAGGGCGGGGGCCTCGTTTAAGGACGAGCAGTACTTC. Translation gives CASSPRGRAGASFKDEQYF.

This chain uses TRBV7-8 with TRBJ1-4; perhaps TRBD1 as D (6 bases). Per germline, CDR1 SGHVS and CDR2 FQNEAQ. The CDR3 sequence is 16 residues long. V dropped 6 bases and J dropped 0 bases, with 14 bases sitting between them. The CDR3 loop is CASSRQADPTNEKLFF. DNA for the CDR3: TGTGCCAGCAGTCGACAGGCAGACCCAACTAATGAAAAACTGTTTTTT.

As DNA, the CDR3 is TGCAGCGTCGTGGGACAGGGGGTATGGGGCTACACCTTC. It encodes CSVVGQGVWGYTF. This rearrangement joins TRBV29-1 to TRBJ1-2, with TRBD1 identical over 11 bases. In germline, CDR1 is SQVTM, CDR2 ANQGSEA. The CDR3 sequence is 13 residues long. Unmatched junction bases numbered 8, after V lost 6 bases and J lost 8 bases.

This clone was recorded once. The V gene is TRBV19, the J gene TRBJ2-3; 9 bases agree with TRBD1. The J segment lost 1 base and the V segment lost 6 bases, leaving 5 bases of the junction unmatched. Germline V gives CDR1 LNHDA, CDR2 SQIVND (reference sequence). This CDR3 has 15 amino acids. The CDR3 region has the DNA TGTGCCAGTAGCTTTTGGACAGGGGGCACAGATACGCAGTATTTT. Translated, it gives CASSFWTGGTDTQYF.

The rearrangement links TRBV6-5 to TRBJ1-5; D uncertain. V dropped 0 bases and J dropped 8 bases, with 14 bases sitting between them. There are 15 residues in the CDR3. Germline V lookup: CDR1 MNHEY, CDR2 SVGAGI. CDR3 sequence reads: CASSYSSGLGKPQHF. The CDR3 DNA reads TGTGCCAGCAGTTACTCGAGTGGGCTTGGTAAGCCCCAGCATTTT.

J is TRBJ2-5 and V is TRBV7-3, with TRBD2 matching 8 bases. Unmatched junction bases numbered 7, after V lost 5 bases and J lost 2 bases. The CDR3 consists of 15 residues. Germline V CDR1 and CDR2: SGHTA, FQGTGA. This CDR3 is CASSPLSSGQETQYF. CDR3 in DNA: TGTGCCAGCAGCCCACTCTCTAGCGGGCAAGAGACCCAGTACTTC.

The J gene is TRBJ2-5, the V gene TRBV7-9; 8 bases are a match to TRBD2. The germline V gene encodes CDR1 SEHNR and CDR2 FQNEAQ (reference sequence). V gave up 5 bases and J gave up 4 bases; unmatched junction bases: 9. The CDR3 has 15 amino acids. In DNA, the CDR3 is TGTGCCAGCAGCCCGACGGGGGGGGGCCCAGAGACCCAGTACTTC. Residues: CASSPTGGGPETQYF.

The V and J genes are TRBV7-9 and TRBJ2-3; D remains ambiguous. The germline V gene has CDR1 SEHNR and CDR2 FQNEAQ (reference sequence). V gave up 1 base and J gave up 4 bases, with 6 bases separating them. The CDR3 sequence is 13 residues long. In nucleotides, the CDR3 is TGTGCCAGCAGCTTAGATGGGGCAGATACGCAGTATTTT. It codes for CASSLDGADTQYF.

The V and J genes are TRBV19 and TRBJ2-1, with 13 bases fitting TRBD2. Trimming took 10 bases from V and 3 from J; bases not matched to a gene: 3. Germline CDR1 LNHDA, CDR2 SQIVND (reference sequence). The CDR3 is made up of 14 amino acids. CDR3: CATRTSGGYNEQFF. In DNA, the CDR3 is TGTGCCACACGGACTAGCGGGGGCTACAATGAGCAGTTCTTC.

The chain recombines TRBV5-4 with TRBJ2-3; a possible D gene is TRBD1 (6 bases). V was trimmed by 2 bases and J by 4 bases, leaving 11 bases between them. CDR3 length: 14 residues. The V gene's germline CDR1 is SGHNT and CDR2 YYREEE (reference sequence). The DNA for the CDR3 is TGTGCCAGCAGCTTAGAGGGGGTTGCAGATACGCAGTATTTT. Translating gives CASSLEGVADTQYF. Together with reference TRBV5-4 and TRBJ2-3, the CDR3 gives the full variable domain: ETGVTQSPTHLIKTRGQQVTLRCSSQSGHNTVSWYQQALGQGPQFIFQYYREEENGRGNFPPRFSGLQFPNYSSELNVNALELDDSALYLCASSLEGVADTQYFGPGTRLTVL.

This clone has a single count. V and J are TRBV7-6 and TRBJ2-3; D not resolved. This CDR3 has 17 residues. V was trimmed by 0 bases and J by 0 bases, leaving 13 bases between them. Germline CDR1 and CDR2: SGHVS and FNYEAQ. As DNA, the CDR3 is TGTGCCAGCAGCTTAGCGGTACGCCTAGGTAGCACAGATACGCAGTATTTT. The encoded protein is CASSLAVRLGSTDTQYF. Drawing the rest from reference TRBV7-6 and TRBJ2-3, the complete variable domain is GAGVSQSPRYKVTKRGQDVALRCDPISGHVSLYWYRQALGQGPEFLTYFNYEAQQDKSGLPNDRFSAERPEGSISTLTIQRTEQRDSAMYRCASSLAVRLGSTDTQYFGPGTRLTVL.

The genes are TRBV5-5 and TRBJ2-1; 9 bases are shared with TRBD2. The CDR3 loop spans 15 amino acids. J was trimmed by 3 bases and V by 1 base; bases with no gene match: 2. Germline CDR1 SGHKS, CDR2 YYEKEE (reference sequence). CDR3 residues: CASSLSSGVYNEQFF. CDR3 DNA sequence: TGTGCCAGCAGCTTGTCTAGCGGGGTCTACAATGAGCAGTTCTTC.

This chain joins TRBV4-3 and TRBJ2-3, with D tentatively TRBD2 (6 bases). CDR1 and CDR2 (germline): LGHNA, YSLEER. Trimming removed 3 bases from V and 4 bases from J, with 17 bases in between. The CDR3 has 16 residues. The chain's CDR3 is CASSHLGGSGADTQYF. CDR3 sequence (DNA): TGCGCCAGCAGCCATCTTGGGGGGAGTGGCGCAGATACGCAGTATTTT.

V is TRBV7-9 and J is TRBJ2-7, with 10 bases matching TRBD1. The CDR3 contains 14 residues. V gave up 1 base and J gave up 13 bases; unmatched junction bases: 10. The V gene's germline CDR1 is SEHNR and CDR2 FQNEAQ (reference sequence). The CDR3 spells CASSLEGTGTGAYF. The CDR3 coding sequence is TGTGCCAGCAGCTTAGAGGGGACCGGGACAGGGGCCTACTTC. The variable domain in full, completed from reference TRBV7-9 and TRBJ2-7, reads DTGVSQNPRHKITKRGQNVTFRCDPISEHNRLYWYRQTLGQGPEFLTYFQNEAQLEKSRLLSDRFSAERPKGSFSTLEIQRTEQGDSAMYLCASSLEGTGTGAYFGPGTRLTVT.

This chain joins TRBV7-2 and TRBJ1-1; 10 bases map to TRBD1. This CDR3 has 14 amino acids. With V trimmed by 5 bases and J by 10 bases, 10 bases remained unmatched. CDR1 is SGHTA and CDR2 is FQGNSA in the germline V gene. CDR3 in amino acids: CASSTRDRGGRAFF. CDR3 coding DNA: TGTGCCAGCAGCACACGGGACAGGGGAGGTCGAGCTTTCTTT. The full variable domain, completed using reference TRBV7-2 and TRBJ1-1, is GAGVSQSPSNKVTEKGKDVELRCDPISGHTALYWYRQSLGQGLEFLIYFQGNSAPDKSGLPSDRFSAERTGGSVSTLTIQRTQQEDSAVYLCASSTRDRGGRAFFGQGTRLTVV.

The chain recombines TRBV5-4 with TRBJ2-7; D is undetermined. The length of the CDR3 is 15 residues. Trimming cost V 4 bases and J 1 base, with 15 bases left between them. CDR1 and CDR2 (germline): SGHNT, YYREEE (reference sequence). The CDR3 DNA follows: TGTGCCAGCAGCCTCCGGATTCCCAAATCCTACGAGCAGTACTTC. It encodes CASSLRIPKSYEQYF.

CDR3 loop: CASSVVGTDREQYF. The DNA of the CDR3 is TGTGCCAGCAGCGTAGTAGGGACGGACAGAGAGCAGTACTTC. The chain carries TRBV9 and TRBJ2-7; a possible D gene is TRBD1 (6 bases). The CDR3 runs 14 residues. CDR1 SGDLS and CDR2 YYNGEE come from the germline V gene. V lost 0 bases and J lost 7, with 14 bases in between.

Worth noting for this clone: Other DNA variants within this sample encode the same CDR3. The chain combines TRBV6-5 with TRBJ1-1; D call uncertain. The germline CDR1 and CDR2 sequences are MNHEY and SVGAGI. This CDR3 has 14 amino acids. V was clipped by 6 bases and J by 0 bases, with 11 bases between them. The CDR3, as DNA: TGTGCCAGCAGGCCCACTGAGGTGAACACTGAAGCTTTCTTT. Protein: CASRPTEVNTEAFF.

This chain links TRBV30 with TRBJ2-5, with unresolved D. Germline V gene data show CDR1 as GTSNPN and CDR2 as SVGIG (reference sequence). The CDR3 is 14 amino acids. The V end lost 0 bases, the J end lost 1 base, and 9 bases lay between the germline ends. CDR3 bases: TGTGCCTGGAGTGTGAAGGCGACCCAAGAGACCCAGTACTTC. This encodes CAWSVKATQETQYF.

The rearrangement joins TRBV7-3 to TRBJ1-2; 8 bases are a match to TRBD1. This CDR3 region has 15 residues. The V segment lost 5 bases and the J segment 3 bases; nucleotides outside the gene matches: 8. CDR1 and CDR2 from the germline V gene are SGHTA and FQGTGA. The CDR3 DNA reads as TGTGCCAGCAGCCCCGGACAGGGCGTCCACTATGGCTACACCTTC. It specifies CASSPGQGVHYGYTF.